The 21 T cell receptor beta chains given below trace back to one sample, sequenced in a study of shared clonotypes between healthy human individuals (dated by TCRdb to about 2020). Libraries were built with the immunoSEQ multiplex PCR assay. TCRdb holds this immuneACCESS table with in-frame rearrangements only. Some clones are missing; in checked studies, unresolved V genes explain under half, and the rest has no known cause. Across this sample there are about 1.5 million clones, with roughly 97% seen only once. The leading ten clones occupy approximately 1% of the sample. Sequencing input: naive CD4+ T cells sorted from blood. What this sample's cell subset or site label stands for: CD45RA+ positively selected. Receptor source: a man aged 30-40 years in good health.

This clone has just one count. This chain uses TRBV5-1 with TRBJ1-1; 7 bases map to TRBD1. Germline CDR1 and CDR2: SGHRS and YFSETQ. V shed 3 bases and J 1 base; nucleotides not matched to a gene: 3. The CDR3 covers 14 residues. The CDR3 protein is CASSSGTENTEAFF. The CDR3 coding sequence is TGCGCCAGCAGCTCCGGGACAGAGAACACTGAAGCTTTCTTT.

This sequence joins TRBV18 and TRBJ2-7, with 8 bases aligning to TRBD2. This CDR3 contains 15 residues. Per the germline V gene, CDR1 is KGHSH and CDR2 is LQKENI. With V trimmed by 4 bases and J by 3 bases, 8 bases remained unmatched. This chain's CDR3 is CASSRTTSAVYEQYF. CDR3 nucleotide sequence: TGTGCCAGCTCACGGACGACTAGCGCAGTCTACGAGCAGTACTTC.

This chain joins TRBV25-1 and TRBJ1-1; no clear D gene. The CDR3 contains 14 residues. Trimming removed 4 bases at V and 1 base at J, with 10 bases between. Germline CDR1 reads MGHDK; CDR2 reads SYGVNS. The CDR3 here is CASSGFDGNTEAFF. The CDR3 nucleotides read TGTGCCAGCAGTGGGTTTGACGGGAACACTGAAGCTTTCTTT.

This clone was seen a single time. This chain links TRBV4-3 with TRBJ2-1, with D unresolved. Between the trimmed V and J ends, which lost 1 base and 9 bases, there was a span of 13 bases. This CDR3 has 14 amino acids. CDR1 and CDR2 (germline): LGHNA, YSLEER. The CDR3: CASSQGSRTGEQFF. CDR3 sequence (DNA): TGCGCCAGCAGCCAAGGGTCTAGGACGGGTGAGCAGTTCTTC.

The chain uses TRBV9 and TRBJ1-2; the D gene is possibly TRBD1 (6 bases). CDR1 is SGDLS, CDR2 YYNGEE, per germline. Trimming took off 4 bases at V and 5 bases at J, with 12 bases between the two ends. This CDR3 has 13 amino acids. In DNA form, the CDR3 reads TGTGCCAGCAGCACCGGGACAAGTTATGGCTACACCTTC. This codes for CASSTGTSYGYTF.

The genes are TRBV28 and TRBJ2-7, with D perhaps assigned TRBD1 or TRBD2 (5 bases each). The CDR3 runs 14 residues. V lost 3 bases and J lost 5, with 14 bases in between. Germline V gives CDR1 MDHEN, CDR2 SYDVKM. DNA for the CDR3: TGTGCCAGCAGTTTGATTCAGGGACGAAACGAGCAGTACTTC. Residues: CASSLIQGRNEQYF.

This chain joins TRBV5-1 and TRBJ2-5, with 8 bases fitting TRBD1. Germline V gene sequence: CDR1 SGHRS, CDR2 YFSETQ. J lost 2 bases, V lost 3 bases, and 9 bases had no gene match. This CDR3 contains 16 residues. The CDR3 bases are TGCGCCAGCAGCTATAAACCGGACAGGGTGCAAGAGACCCAGTACTTC. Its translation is CASSYKPDRVQETQYF. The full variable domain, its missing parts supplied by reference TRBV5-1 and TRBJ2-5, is KAGVTQTPRYLIKTRGQQVTLSCSPISGHRSVSWYQQTPGQGLQFLFEYFSETQRNKGNFPGRFSGRQFSNSRSEMNVSTLELGDSALYLCASSYKPDRVQETQYFGPGTRLLVL.

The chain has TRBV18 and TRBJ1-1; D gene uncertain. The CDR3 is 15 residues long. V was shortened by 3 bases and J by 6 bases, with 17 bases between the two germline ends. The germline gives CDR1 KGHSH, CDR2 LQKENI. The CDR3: CASSPQLLVPAEAFF. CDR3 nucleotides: TGTGCCAGCTCACCGCAGCTGCTAGTACCCGCTGAAGCTTTCTTT. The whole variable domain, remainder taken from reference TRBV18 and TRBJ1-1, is NAGVMQNPRHLVRRRGQEARLRCSPMKGHSHVYWYRQLPEEGLKFMVYLQKENIIDESGMPKERFSAEFPKEGPSILRIQQVVRGDSAAYFCASSPQLLVPAEAFFGQGTRLTVV.

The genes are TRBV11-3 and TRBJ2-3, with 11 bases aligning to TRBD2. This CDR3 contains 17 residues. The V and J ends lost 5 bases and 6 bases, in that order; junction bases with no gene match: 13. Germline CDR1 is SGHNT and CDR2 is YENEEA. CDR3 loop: CASSARGSGRVKDTQYF. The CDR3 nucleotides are TGTGCCAGCAGCGCGAGAGGTAGCGGGAGGGTCAAGGATACGCAGTATTTT.

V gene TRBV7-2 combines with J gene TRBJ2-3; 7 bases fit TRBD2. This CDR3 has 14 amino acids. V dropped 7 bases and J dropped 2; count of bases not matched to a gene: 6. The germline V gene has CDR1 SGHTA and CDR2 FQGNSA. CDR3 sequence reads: CASTIGTTTDTQYF. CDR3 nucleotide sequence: TGTGCCAGCACCATCGGGACTACCACAGATACGCAGTATTTT.

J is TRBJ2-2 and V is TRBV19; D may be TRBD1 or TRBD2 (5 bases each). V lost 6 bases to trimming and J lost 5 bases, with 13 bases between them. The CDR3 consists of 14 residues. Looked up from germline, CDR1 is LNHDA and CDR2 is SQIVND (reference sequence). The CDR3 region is CASRSDWGTGELFF. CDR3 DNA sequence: TGTGCCAGTAGGTCAGATTGGGGGACCGGGGAGCTGTTTTTT.

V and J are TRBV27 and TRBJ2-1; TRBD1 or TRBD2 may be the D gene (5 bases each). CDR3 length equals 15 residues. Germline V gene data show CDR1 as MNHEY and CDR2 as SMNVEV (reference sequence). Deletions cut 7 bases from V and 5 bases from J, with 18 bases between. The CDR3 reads CASTQLWDHNNEQFF. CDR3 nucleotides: TGTGCCAGCACCCAACTATGGGACCACAACAATGAGCAGTTCTTC.

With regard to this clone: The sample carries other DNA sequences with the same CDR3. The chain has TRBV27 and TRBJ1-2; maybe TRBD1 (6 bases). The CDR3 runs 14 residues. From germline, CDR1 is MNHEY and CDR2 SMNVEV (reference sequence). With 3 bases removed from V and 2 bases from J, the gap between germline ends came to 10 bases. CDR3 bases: TGTGCCAGCAGTTTCGGGGGGGCGAACTATGGCTACACCTTC. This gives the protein CASSFGGANYGYTF.

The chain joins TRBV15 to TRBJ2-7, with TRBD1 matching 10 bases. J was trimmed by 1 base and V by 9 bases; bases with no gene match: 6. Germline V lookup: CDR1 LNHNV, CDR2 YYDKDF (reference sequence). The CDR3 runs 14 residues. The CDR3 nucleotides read TGTGCCACTCGAGGGGACAGGGGATCCTACGAGCAGTACTTC. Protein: CATRGDRGSYEQYF. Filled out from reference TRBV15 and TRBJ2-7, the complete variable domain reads DAMVIQNPRYQVTQFGKPVTLSCSQTLNHNVMYWYQQKSSQAPKLLFHYYDKDFNNEADTPDNFQSRRPNTSFCFLDIRSPGLGDTAMYLCATRGDRGSYEQYFGPGTRLTVT.

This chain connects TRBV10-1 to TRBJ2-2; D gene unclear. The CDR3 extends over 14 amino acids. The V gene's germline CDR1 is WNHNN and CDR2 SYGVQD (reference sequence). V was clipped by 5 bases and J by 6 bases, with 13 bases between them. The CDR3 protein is CASSMALGPGELFF. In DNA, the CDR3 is TGCGCCAGCAGTATGGCCTTAGGGCCCGGGGAGCTGTTTTTT.

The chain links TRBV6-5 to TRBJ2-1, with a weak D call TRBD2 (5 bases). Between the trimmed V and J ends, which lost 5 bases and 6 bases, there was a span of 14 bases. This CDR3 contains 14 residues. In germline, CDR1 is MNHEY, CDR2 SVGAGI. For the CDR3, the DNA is TGTGCCAGCAGTCACCCCGTCGGAGGCAATGAGCAGTTCTTC. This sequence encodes CASSHPVGGNEQFF.

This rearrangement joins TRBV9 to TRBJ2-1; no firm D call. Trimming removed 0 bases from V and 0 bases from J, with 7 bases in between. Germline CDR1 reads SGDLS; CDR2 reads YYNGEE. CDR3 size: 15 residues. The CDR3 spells CASSVELSSYNEQFF. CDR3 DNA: TGTGCCAGCAGCGTAGAGTTAAGCTCCTACAATGAGCAGTTCTTC.

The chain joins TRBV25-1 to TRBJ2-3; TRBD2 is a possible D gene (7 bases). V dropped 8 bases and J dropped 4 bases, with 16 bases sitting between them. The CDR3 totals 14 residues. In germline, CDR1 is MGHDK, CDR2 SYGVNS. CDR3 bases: TGTGCCAGCTCTAGGGGGGGGCTCTCAGATACGCAGTATTTT. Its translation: CASSRGGLSDTQYF.

This CDR3 reads CASCGGDTQYF. CDR3 sequence (DNA): TGTGCCAGTTGTGGAGGAGATACGCAGTATTTT. The chain carries TRBV28 and TRBJ2-3, with D possibly being TRBD2 (5 bases). V was trimmed by 9 bases and J by 5 bases, leaving 9 bases between them. The CDR3 length is 11 residues. Germline CDR1 and CDR2: MDHEN and SYDVKM.

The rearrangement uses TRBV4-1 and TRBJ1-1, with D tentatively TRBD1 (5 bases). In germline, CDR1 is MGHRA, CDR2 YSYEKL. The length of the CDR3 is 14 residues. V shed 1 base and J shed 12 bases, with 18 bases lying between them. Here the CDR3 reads CASSQVGGGWFPFF. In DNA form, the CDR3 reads TGCGCCAGCAGCCAAGTGGGGGGGGGATGGTTTCCTTTCTTT.

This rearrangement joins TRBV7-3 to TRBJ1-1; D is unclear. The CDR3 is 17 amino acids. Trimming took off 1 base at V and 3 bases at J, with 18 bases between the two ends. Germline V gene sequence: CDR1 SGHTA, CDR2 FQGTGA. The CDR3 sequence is CASSLRGVGLGDTEAFF. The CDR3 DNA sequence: TGTGCCAGCAGCTTAAGGGGAGTCGGGTTGGGTGACACTGAAGCTTTCTTT.